The 8 T cell receptor beta chains below come from one sample, sequenced in a study of identical twins. MiXCR, run by TCRdb on the 5' RACE reads, gives a single entry per CDR3 protein. The sample holds under 250,000 distinct CDR3 sequences, around a tenth seen once. What was sequenced was memory (CD45RO+) T cells sorted from blood. These receptors all stem from a woman younger than 30 in good health.

This clonotype showed up just a few times. The V call is TRBV7-9, the J call TRBJ1-4, with TRBD1 as a possible D gene (6 bases). This CDR3 is 16 amino acids long. Trimming cost V 4 bases and J 8 bases, with 20 bases left between them. CDR1 and CDR2 from the germline V gene are SEHNR and FQNEAQ (reference sequence). The CDR3 loop is CASSYYRVQLREKLFF. The CDR3 DNA sequence: TGTGCCAGCAGCTACTACAGGGTCCAGTTGAGGGAAAAACTGTTTTTT.

This clonotype was seen ten or more times. The chain uses TRBV7-2 and TRBJ2-1; TRBD2 matches 13 bases. The V segment lost 4 bases and the J segment 4 bases; nucleotides outside the gene matches: 7. CDR1 SGHTA and CDR2 FQGNSA come from the germline V gene. CDR3 size: 17 residues. CDR3 sequence (DNA): TGTGCCAGCAGCTCCCATACTAGCGGGAGGGGATACAATGAGCAGTTCTTC. Its translation is CASSSHTSGRGYNEQFF.

V usage is TRBV30 and J usage is TRBJ1-5, with D uncertain. The CDR3 contains 13 residues. The V gene's germline CDR1 is GTSNPN and CDR2 SVGIG (reference sequence). Trimming took off 1 base at V and 3 bases at J, with 7 bases between the two ends. CDR3 sequence (DNA): TGTGCCTGGAGTGGTAGAGCCAATCAGCCCCAGCATTTT. It translates to CAWSGRANQPQHF.

The chain uses TRBV7-2 and TRBJ2-7; D unclear. This CDR3 contains 12 residues. V was trimmed by 7 bases and J by 4 bases, leaving 11 bases between them. Germline CDR1 reads SGHTA; CDR2 reads FQGNSA. CDR3 region: CASTPQRYEQYF. The CDR3 DNA follows: TGTGCCAGCACCCCTCAACGATACGAGCAGTACTTC. Supplemented by reference TRBV7-2 and TRBJ2-7, the full variable domain reads GAGVSQSPSNKVTEKGKDVELRCDPISGHTALYWYRQSLGQGLEFLIYFQGNSAPDKSGLPSDRFSAERTGGSVSTLTIQRTQQEDSAVYLCASTPQRYEQYFGPGTRLTVT.

V and J are TRBV4-1 and TRBJ2-1; no reliable D call. V was shortened by 0 bases and J by 2 bases, with 5 bases between the two germline ends. There are 14 residues in the CDR3. The germline CDR1 and CDR2 sequences are MGHRA and YSYEKL. The CDR3: CASSQDSTYNEQFF. The CDR3 DNA follows: TGCGCCAGCAGCCAAGACAGCACCTACAATGAGCAGTTCTTC.

The chain is built from TRBV9 and TRBJ1-2; possible D gene TRBD1, 5 bases. The V and J ends lost 0 bases and 8 bases respectively, with 17 bases between them. In germline, CDR1 is SGDLS, CDR2 YYNGEE. The CDR3 has 15 amino acids. DNA of the CDR3: TGTGCCAGCAGCGTAGGATCCGGGGCGGTGGGAGGCTACACCTTC. Its protein is CASSVGSGAVGGYTF.

The rearrangement links TRBV29-1 to TRBJ1-1; D not resolved. The length of the CDR3 is 13 residues. Between the trimmed V and J ends, which lost 8 bases and 2 bases, there was a span of 15 bases. Germline V gives CDR1 SQVTM, CDR2 ANQGSEA. The CDR3 DNA reads TGCAGCTCAAGCTCGTACCCTAACACTGAAGCTTTCTTT. Translating it yields CSSSSYPNTEAFF.

This clonotype was observed a handful of times. V and J are TRBV3-1 and TRBJ2-2; D is unresolved. V lost 0 bases to trimming and J lost 6 bases, with 5 bases between them. This CDR3 region has 13 residues. CDR1 and CDR2 from the germline V gene are LGHDT and YNNKEL (reference sequence). CDR3 in DNA: TGTGCCAGCAGCCAAGAGTTGTCCGGGGAGCTGTTTTTT. Protein: CASSQELSGELFF. The full variable domain, its missing parts supplied by reference TRBV3-1 and TRBJ2-2, is DTAVSQTPKYLVTQMGNDKSIKCEQNLGHDTMYWYKQDSKKFLKIMFSYNNKELIINETVPNRFSPKSPDKAHLNLHINSLELGDSAVYFCASSQELSGELFFGEGSRLTVL.